These 20 T cell receptor beta chains came from one sample sequenced in a study of graft-versus-host responses after intestinal transplantation. Produced via immunoSEQ multiplex PCR; TCRdb's table is partial and in-frame only. Found here are approximately 70,000 clones, about 89% of them singletons; the top ten hold nearly 2.5%. Antigen specificity for these receptors is unknown. The sample consisted of unstimulated CD8+ T cells sorted from spleen or lymph node cells, taken before intestinal transplant. The origin of the receptors is a human donor who received an intestinal transplant.

The chain couples TRBV7-9 to TRBJ2-7; TRBD1 matches 10 bases. The J segment lost 5 bases and the V segment lost 5 bases, leaving 6 bases of the junction unmatched. CDR1 SEHNR and CDR2 FQNEAQ come from the germline V gene (reference sequence). The CDR3 has 14 amino acids. CDR3 protein: CASSRGQGSHEQYF. CDR3 coding DNA: TGTGCCAGCAGCCGGGGACAGGGGTCCCACGAGCAGTACTTC. Full variable domain (rest looked up from reference TRBV7-9 and TRBJ2-7): DTGVSQNPRHKITKRGQNVTFRCDPISEHNRLYWYRQTLGQGPEFLTYFQNEAQLEKSRLLSDRFSAERPKGSFSTLEIQRTEQGDSAMYLCASSRGQGSHEQYFGPGTRLTVT.

The chain uses TRBV7-6 and TRBJ2-1, with 9 bases matching TRBD2. Germline V gives CDR1 SGHVS, CDR2 FNYEAQ. This CDR3 is 20 amino acids long. After removal of 5 bases from V and 8 bases from J, the junction contained 25 bases not matched to a gene. Written as DNA, the CDR3 is TGTGCCAGCAGCAAAGAGGGGGTCATCTTGCGGGAGGGCATTTCGGATGAGCAGTTCTTC. It encodes CASSKEGVILREGISDEQFF.

This chain uses TRBV5-1 with TRBJ2-7; D remains unclear. The CDR3 sequence is 11 residues long. Germline CDR1 is SGHRS and CDR2 is YFSETQ. Deletions cut 1 base from V and 6 bases from J, with 5 bases between. The CDR3 DNA follows: TGCGCCAGCAGCTTGAACTCCGAGCAGTACTTC. It specifies CASSLNSEQYF.

This sequence joins TRBV9 and TRBJ2-3; 9 positions match TRBD2. J was trimmed by 0 bases and V by 0 bases; bases with no gene match: 8. The CDR3 runs 18 residues. Germline assignment: CDR1 SGDLS and CDR2 YYNGEE. This chain's CDR3 is CASSVGRGGLLSTDTQYF. The DNA of the CDR3 is TGTGCCAGCAGCGTAGGGCGGGGGGGACTATTAAGCACAGATACGCAGTATTTT.

This chain uses TRBV6-4 with TRBJ2-2; TRBD1 might be the D (6 bases). The V end lost 0 bases, the J end lost 1 base, and 6 bases lay between the germline ends. The CDR3 is 15 residues long. Germline V lookup: CDR1 MRHNA, CDR2 SNTAGT. DNA for the CDR3: TGTGCCAGCAGTGACTCGACAGGGAACACCGGGGAGCTGTTTTTT. Residues: CASSDSTGNTGELFF.

CDR3 DNA sequence: TGTGCCAGACATCCGGGACTAGGCACAGATACGCAGTATTTT. Its protein product is CARHPGLGTDTQYF. The rearrangement links TRBV2 to TRBJ2-3; 8 bases agree with TRBD2. Germline CDR1 is SNHLY and CDR2 is FYNNEI. There are 14 residues in the CDR3. Germline trimming cut 9 bases from V and 1 base from J; bases unmatched to any gene: 6. Complete variable domain (other parts from reference TRBV2 and TRBJ2-3): EPEVTQTPSHQVTQMGQEVILRCVPISNHLYFYWYRQILGQKVEFLVSFYNNEISEKSEIFDDQFSVERPDGSNFTLKIRSTKLEDSAMYFCARHPGLGTDTQYFGPGTRLTVL.

The J gene is TRBJ2-4, the V gene TRBV11-2; the D gene is possibly TRBD1 (6 bases). The V gene lost 3 bases and the J gene lost 4 bases, with 13 bases spanning the gap. The germline CDR1 and CDR2 sequences are SGHAT and FQNNGV. The CDR3 covers 15 residues. CDR3 sequence (DNA): TGTGCCAGCAGCTTTCAGGGACAAGGGAAAAACATTCAGTACTTC. This codes for CASSFQGQGKNIQYF.

V usage is TRBV11-2 and J usage is TRBJ2-1, with TRBD2 identical over 9 bases. The CDR3 runs to 15 residues. In germline, CDR1 is SGHAT, CDR2 FQNNGV. J lost 8 bases, V lost 0 bases, and 5 bases had no gene match. CDR3 in DNA: TGTGCCAGCAGCTTAGAGGTAGCGGGGGCGCATGAGCAGTTCTTC. This encodes CASSLEVAGAHEQFF.

In DNA, the CDR3 is TGTGCCAGCAGCCAGGAACGGGGCAGGGGGGATGATCAGCCCCAGCATTTT. It yields the protein CASSQERGRGDDQPQHF. This chain links TRBV4-2 with TRBJ1-5; 7 positions agree with TRBD1. Losses at the gene ends were 3 bases for V and 5 bases for J; bases not matched to a gene: 13. This CDR3 spans 17 amino acids. Germline loops: CDR1 LGHNA, CDR2 YNFKEQ.

The V and J genes are TRBV4-1 and TRBJ1-1, with D tentatively TRBD1 (6 bases). Trimming left V 4 bases short and J 12 bases short, with 15 bases between. Germline CDR1 MGHRA, CDR2 YSYEKL. The CDR3 spans 12 residues. The CDR3 DNA follows: TGCGCCAGCAGCCTAACAGGGAGGGCGACTTTCTTT. Amino acid sequence: CASSLTGRATFF.

The chain employs TRBV4-1 and TRBJ2-2; tentatively, D is TRBD1 (5 bases). Trimming stripped 3 bases from V and 2 bases from J, with 7 bases between. Germline lookup yields CDR1 MGHRA and CDR2 YSYEKL. The CDR3 runs 14 residues. The DNA for the CDR3 is TGCGCCAGCAGCCAGGGGCTTAACACCGGGGAGCTGTTTTTT. It translates to CASSQGLNTGELFF.

The rearrangement uses TRBV19 and TRBJ2-7, with 8 bases identical to TRBD1. Trimming took 3 bases from V and 2 from J; bases not matched to a gene: 6. This CDR3 has 15 residues. Germline-derived CDR1 and CDR2 are LNHDA and SQIVND (reference sequence). Here the CDR3 DNA reads TGTGCCAGTAGTATTCGTTCAGGGGGCACCTACGAGCAGTACTTC. This sequence encodes CASSIRSGGTYEQYF.

J is TRBJ1-1 and V is TRBV19; possible D gene TRBD1, 5 bases. Germline V lookup: CDR1 LNHDA, CDR2 SQIVND (reference sequence). Trimming cost V 7 bases and J 3 bases, with 12 bases left between them. This CDR3 has 13 amino acids. DNA of the CDR3: TGTGCCAGTAAGGGGTGGTGGTACACTGAAGCTTTCTTT. Translation gives CASKGWWYTEAFF.

The V gene is TRBV2, the J gene TRBJ2-1; a weak D match, TRBD2 (6 bases). Trimming cost V 6 bases and J 0 bases, with 15 bases left between them. Germline V CDR1 and CDR2: SNHLY, FYNNEI. The CDR3 has 16 residues. CDR3 nucleotides: TGTGCCAGCAGCGCACTGAGCGGGCCCTCCTACAATGAGCAGTTCTTC. Amino acid sequence: CASSALSGPSYNEQFF.

The V and J genes are TRBV15 and TRBJ1-4; perhaps TRBD1 as D (6 bases). The germline CDR1 and CDR2 sequences are LNHNV and YYDKDF (reference sequence). This CDR3 comprises 14 residues. With 5 bases removed from V and 7 bases from J, the gap between germline ends came to 14 bases. For the CDR3, the DNA is TGTGCCACCAGCGGTGGCGCAGGGGTTGAAAAACTGTTTTTT. This sequence encodes CATSGGAGVEKLFF.

This chain uses TRBV27 with TRBJ2-1, with 8 bases fitting TRBD2. This CDR3 has 15 amino acids. Germline V gene data show CDR1 as MNHEY and CDR2 as SMNVEV (reference sequence). V lost 5 bases to trimming and J lost 5 bases; unmatched junction nucleotides: 8. The CDR3: CASSPGLATHNEQFF. Here the CDR3 DNA reads TGTGCCAGCAGTCCAGGACTAGCAACCCACAATGAGCAGTTCTTC.

The rearrangement uses TRBV28 and TRBJ2-7, with 9 nucleotides matching TRBD2. The CDR3 spans 16 residues. In germline, CDR1 is MDHEN, CDR2 SYDVKM. Germline trimming cut 7 bases from V and 0 bases from J; bases unmatched to any gene: 10. CDR3 nucleotide sequence: TGTGCCAGCACCCTACTAAAAGCGGGGGGCTCCTACGAGCAGTACTTC. Translated, it gives CASTLLKAGGSYEQYF.

This rearrangement joins TRBV30 to TRBJ2-5; 8 bases align to TRBD2. V gave up 0 bases and J gave up 5 bases; unmatched junction bases: 5. This CDR3 is built from 14 residues. CDR1 is GTSNPN and CDR2 is SVGIG in the germline V gene (reference sequence). CDR3 region: CAWSVQGLVETQYF. The CDR3 DNA reads as TGTGCCTGGAGTGTACAGGGACTAGTCGAGACCCAGTACTTC.

V gene TRBV7-9 combines with J gene TRBJ1-5, with TRBD1 identical over 9 bases. V was clipped by 4 bases and J by 7 bases; unmatched bases: 8. Per the germline V gene, CDR1 is SEHNR and CDR2 is FQNEAQ (reference sequence). This CDR3 has 15 amino acids. CDR3 region: CASSWDREVGQPQHF. CDR3 coding DNA: TGTGCCAGCAGCTGGGACAGGGAGGTTGGGCAGCCCCAGCATTTT.

This chain uses TRBV27 with TRBJ1-1; D is possibly TRBD1 (6 bases). The ends were cut back, 6 bases at V and 0 bases at J, with 11 bases in the middle. The V gene's germline CDR1 is MNHEY and CDR2 SMNVEV (reference sequence). This CDR3 is built from 14 residues. CDR3 protein: CASSQGSMNTEAFF. CDR3 DNA sequence: TGTGCCAGCAGCCAGGGGTCCATGAACACTGAAGCTTTCTTT.